The clone carrying this TCR beta chain was recorded a few times. TCRdb independently ran MiXCR on the RT-PCR reads; one entry per CDR3 protein. This sample yields about 410,000 distinct CDR3 sequences, of which approximately 16% are seen a single time; around 7.2% belongs to the top ten. The CDR3 has 12 residues. Per the germline V gene, CDR1 is MNHEY and CDR2 is SVGAGI. V dropped 6 bases and J dropped 5 bases, with 10 bases sitting between them. The data were taken from a study of patients and donors after allogeneic stem cell transplantation. The chain is built from TRBV6-5 and TRBJ1-1; TRBD1 might be the D (5 bases). This sequence originates from a human donor who was either an allogeneic HSCT recipient or a stem cell or donor lymphocyte infusion donor (not recorded which). It is not recorded whose cells these are; they may come from a transplant donor. Input material: blood, either unsorted or a sorted T cell fraction (not recorded which). CDR3 protein: CASSRGATEAFF. CDR3 nucleotide sequence: TGTGCCAGCAGCCGAGGGGCAACTGAAGCTTTCTTT.